This T cell receptor (beta chain) was sequenced in a study of blood T cell repertoires in COVID-19. Profiled with immunoSEQ multiplex PCR; TCRdb holds only in-frame clones, not every one. The data hold some 100,000 clones, with about 86% observed a single time. In this sample, this clone turned up a few times. V was cut by 3 bases and J by 2 bases, with 14 bases left in between. Germline assignment: CDR1 SGHTA and CDR2 FQGTGA. This CDR3 has 15 residues. The genes are TRBV7-3 and TRBJ2-7, with a tentative D call TRBD2 (7 bases). The sequence was collected from a man in his 70s who had recovered from COVID-19. Sequenced: peripheral blood. This CDR3 is CASSFHPGGPYEQYF. CDR3 nucleotide sequence: TGTGCCAGCAGCTTCCATCCGGGGGGCCCCTACGAGCAGTACTTC.